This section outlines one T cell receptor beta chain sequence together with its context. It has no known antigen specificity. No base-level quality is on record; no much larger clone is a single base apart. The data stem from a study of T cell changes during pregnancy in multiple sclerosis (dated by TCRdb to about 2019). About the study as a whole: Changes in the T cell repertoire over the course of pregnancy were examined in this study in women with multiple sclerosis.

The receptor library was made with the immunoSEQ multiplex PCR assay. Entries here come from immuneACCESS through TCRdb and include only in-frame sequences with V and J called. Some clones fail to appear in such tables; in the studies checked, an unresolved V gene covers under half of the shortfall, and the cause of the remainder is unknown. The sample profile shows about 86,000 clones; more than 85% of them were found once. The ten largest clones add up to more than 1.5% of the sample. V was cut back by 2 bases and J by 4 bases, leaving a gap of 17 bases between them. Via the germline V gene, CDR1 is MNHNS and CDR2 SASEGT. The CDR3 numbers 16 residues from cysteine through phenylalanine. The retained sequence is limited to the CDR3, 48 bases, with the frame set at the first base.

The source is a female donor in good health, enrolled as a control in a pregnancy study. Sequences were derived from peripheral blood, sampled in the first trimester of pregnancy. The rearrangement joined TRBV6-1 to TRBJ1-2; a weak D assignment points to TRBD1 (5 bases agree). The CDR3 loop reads CASSELSRGLGYGYTF. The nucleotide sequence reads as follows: TGTGCCAGCAGTGAACTTAGTAGGGGTTTGGGCTATGGCTACACCTTC.